This passage covers 19 T cell receptor beta chains from one sample sequenced in a study of T cell responses to AZD1222 COVID-19 vaccine. The data were produced by immunoSEQ multiplex PCR, yet TCRdb's version contains in-frame clones alone and is incomplete. The sample lists about 82,000 clones, 83% occurring once. The sequences come from peripheral blood, collected 28 days after the second AZD1222 dose. The receptors stem from an adult who received the AZD1222 COVID-19 vaccine.

This clone was counted a few times. This chain links TRBV27 with TRBJ1-2; 9 bases fit TRBD1. The V gene's germline CDR1 is MNHEY and CDR2 SMNVEV (reference sequence). Losses at the gene ends were 1 base for V and 4 bases for J; bases not matched to a gene: 4. The CDR3 totals 15 residues. The CDR3 here is CASSLYRDRAYGYTF. For the CDR3, the DNA is TGTGCCAGCAGTTTATACCGGGACAGGGCCTATGGCTACACCTTC.

The CDR3 sequence: CASSIDLGTPITF. For the CDR3, the DNA is TGTGCCAGTAGTATAGATCTTGGGACCCCGATCACCTTC. J is TRBJ1-2 and V is TRBV19; perhaps TRBD1 as D (5 bases). This CDR3 has 13 residues. V gave up 0 bases and J gave up 13 bases, with 15 bases separating them. Germline CDR1 reads LNHDA; CDR2 reads SQIVND (reference sequence).

This chain joins TRBV12-5 and TRBJ2-1; 8 positions match TRBD2. The germline V gene has CDR1 LGHNT and CDR2 FRNRAP. The CDR3 length is 15 residues. The V gene end was trimmed by 4 bases and the J gene end by 7 bases; junction bases not matched to a gene: 9. CDR3 in DNA: TGTGCTAGTGGTTCCCCGGGACTAGGAGTGAATGAGCAGTTCTTC. This codes for CASGSPGLGVNEQFF. Drawing the rest from reference TRBV12-5 and TRBJ2-1, the complete variable domain is DARVTQTPRHKVTEMGQEVTMRCQPILGHNTVFWYRQTMMQGLELLAYFRNRAPLDDSGMPKDRFSAEMPDATLATLKIQPSEPRDSAVYFCASGSPGLGVNEQFFGPGTRLTVL.

The gene calls are TRBV5-1 and TRBJ1-1, with TRBD1 matching over 8 bases. The CDR3 covers 17 residues. Germline V lookup: CDR1 SGHRS, CDR2 YFSETQ. After removal of 5 bases from V and 1 base from J, the junction contained 13 bases not matched to a gene. The chain's CDR3 is CASSQTSGTGPNTEAFF. The CDR3 nucleotides read TGCGCCAGCAGTCAGACTTCCGGGACAGGACCGAACACTGAAGCTTTCTTT.

This chain links TRBV28 with TRBJ1-5; unclear D gene. The CDR3 runs 11 residues. Germline V lookup: CDR1 MDHEN, CDR2 SYDVKM. With 6 bases removed from V and 2 bases from J, the gap between germline ends came to 2 bases. The CDR3 nucleotides read TGTGCCAGCAGCCGCAATCAGCCCCAGCATTTT. It is translated as CASSRNQPQHF.

This chain joins TRBV19 and TRBJ2-5; 7 nucleotides align to TRBD1. Germline V gene lookup returns CDR1 LNHDA and CDR2 SQIVND (reference sequence). The J segment lost 2 bases and the V segment lost 6 bases, leaving 9 bases of the junction unmatched. There are 15 residues in the CDR3. The CDR3 region is CASSTGTDNQETQYF. In DNA, the CDR3 is TGTGCCAGTAGCACCGGGACAGACAATCAAGAGACCCAGTACTTC.

The chain couples TRBV27 to TRBJ2-7, with 10 bases matching TRBD2. The germline V gene has CDR1 MNHEY and CDR2 SMNVEV (reference sequence). CDR3 length: 14 residues. V shed 2 bases and J 6 bases; nucleotides not matched to a gene: 4. In nucleotides, the CDR3 is TGTGCCAGCAGTTTACTAGCGGGAGATTTCGAGCAGTACTTC. Amino acid sequence: CASSLLAGDFEQYF.

This clone has a single count. The chain combines TRBV5-1 with TRBJ2-1; D gene unclear. This CDR3 region has 15 residues. Germline loops: CDR1 SGHRS, CDR2 YFSETQ. V was trimmed by 1 base and J by 1 base, leaving 9 bases between them. CDR3 nucleotides: TGCGCCAGCAGCTTGCTAAGTAGTTCCTACAATGAGCAGTTCTTC. This gives the protein CASSLLSSSYNEQFF.

The chain carries TRBV6-5 and TRBJ1-6; 9 nucleotides agree with TRBD1. Germline V gives CDR1 MNHEY, CDR2 SVGAGI. V lost 9 bases, J lost 6 bases, and 3 bases stayed unmatched. The CDR3 loop spans 13 amino acids. The CDR3 loop reads CASATGGNSPLHF. CDR3 sequence (DNA): TGTGCCAGTGCGACAGGGGGTAATTCACCCCTCCACTTT.

The rearrangement links TRBV28 to TRBJ2-1, with 10 bases aligning to TRBD2. Per germline, CDR1 MDHEN and CDR2 SYDVKM. The CDR3 is 16 residues long. V trimming: 5 bases; J trimming: 7 bases; junction bases outside the gene matches: 11. This CDR3 reads CASSLILAGGQNEQFF. For the CDR3, the DNA is TGTGCCAGCAGTCTCATATTAGCGGGAGGCCAAAATGAGCAGTTCTTC.

V gene TRBV7-2 combines with J gene TRBJ2-7, with 7 bases identical to TRBD1. V was clipped by 4 bases and J by 3 bases; unmatched bases: 3. Germline V gene lookup returns CDR1 SGHTA and CDR2 FQGNSA. The CDR3 totals 13 residues. CDR3 bases: TGTGCCAGCAGCTCACAGGGGAACTACGAGCAGTACTTC. Protein product: CASSSQGNYEQYF.

The count of this clone is one. The chain recombines TRBV6-5 with TRBJ2-1, with 12 positions matching TRBD2. The CDR3 sequence is 14 residues long. Germline assignment: CDR1 MNHEY and CDR2 SVGAGI. V was clipped by 10 bases and J by 4 bases; unmatched bases: 5. CDR3 DNA sequence: TGTGCCACCGCAACTAGCGGGAGGTACAATGAGCAGTTCTTC. This sequence encodes CATATSGRYNEQFF.

The chain is built from TRBV27 and TRBJ2-7, with 9 bases that match TRBD1. The trim removed 5 bases at V and 6 bases at J, leaving 5 bases unmatched. This CDR3 region has 13 residues. From germline, CDR1 is MNHEY and CDR2 SMNVEV (reference sequence). The CDR3 here is CASSMGQGIEQYF. CDR3 in DNA: TGTGCCAGCAGTATGGGACAGGGAATCGAGCAGTACTTC.

The chain combines TRBV7-8 with TRBJ2-7, with 8 bases fitting TRBD1. J was trimmed by 7 bases and V by 5 bases; bases with no gene match: 4. Germline CDR1 SGHVS, CDR2 FQNEAQ. The CDR3 extends over 12 amino acids. CDR3 in amino acids: CASSLRQGEQYF. The CDR3 coding sequence is TGTGCCAGCAGCCTTAGACAGGGGGAGCAGTACTTC.

The genes are TRBV6-6 and TRBJ2-7, with 7 bases lining up with TRBD1. V trimming: 0 bases; J trimming: 2 bases; junction bases outside the gene matches: 4. The CDR3 runs 15 residues. Germline CDR1 and CDR2: MNHNY and SVGAGI (reference sequence). The CDR3 loop is CASSYSSGGTYEQYF. CDR3 coding DNA: TGTGCCAGCAGTTACTCCTCAGGGGGTACCTACGAGCAGTACTTC.

This sequence joins TRBV27 and TRBJ1-6; D gene ambiguous. The germline V gene has CDR1 MNHEY and CDR2 SMNVEV (reference sequence). Trimming pared 2 bases from V and 7 bases from J, leaving 6 bases between. The CDR3 is 13 residues long. CDR3 amino acids: CASSLMGNSPLHF. CDR3 in DNA: TGTGCCAGCAGTTTAATGGGGAATTCACCCCTCCACTTT.

The DNA of the CDR3 is TGTGCCAGCAGCGTAGAGGAGACATATGGCTACACCTTC. This codes for CASSVEETYGYTF. The chain uses TRBV9 and TRBJ1-2; D not certain. V was trimmed by 0 bases and J by 5 bases, leaving 8 bases between them. Per germline, CDR1 SGDLS and CDR2 YYNGEE. This CDR3 is 13 amino acids long.

The chain couples TRBV27 to TRBJ2-7; a possible D gene is TRBD1 (5 bases). CDR1 is MNHEY, CDR2 SMNVEV, per germline (reference sequence). CDR3 length: 19 amino acids. Trimming left V 0 bases short and J 2 bases short, with 23 bases between. Here the CDR3 reads CASSLSISISRGPTYEQYF. Here the CDR3 DNA reads TGTGCCAGCAGTTTATCGATCTCCATTTCTAGGGGCCCCACCTACGAGCAGTACTTC.

This chain joins TRBV24-1 and TRBJ2-1; unclear D gene. The CDR3 contains 12 residues. V lost 1 base and J lost 10, with 7 bases in between. The germline gives CDR1 KGHDR, CDR2 SFDVKD. The chain's CDR3 is CATSDFGREQFF. For the CDR3, the DNA is TGTGCCACCAGTGATTTCGGGCGGGAGCAGTTCTTC.